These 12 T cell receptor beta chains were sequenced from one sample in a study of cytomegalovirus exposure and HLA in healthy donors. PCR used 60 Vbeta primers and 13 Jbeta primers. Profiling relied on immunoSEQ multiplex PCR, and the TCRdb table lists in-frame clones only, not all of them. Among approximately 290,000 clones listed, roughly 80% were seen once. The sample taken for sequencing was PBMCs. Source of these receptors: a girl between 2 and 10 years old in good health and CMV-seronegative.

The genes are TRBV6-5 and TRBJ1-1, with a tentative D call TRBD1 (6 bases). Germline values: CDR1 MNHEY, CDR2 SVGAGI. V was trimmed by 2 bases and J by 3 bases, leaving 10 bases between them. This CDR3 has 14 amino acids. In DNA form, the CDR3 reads TGTGCCAGCAGTTACATTCAGGGGCACACTGAAGCTTTCTTT. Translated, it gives CASSYIQGHTEAFF.

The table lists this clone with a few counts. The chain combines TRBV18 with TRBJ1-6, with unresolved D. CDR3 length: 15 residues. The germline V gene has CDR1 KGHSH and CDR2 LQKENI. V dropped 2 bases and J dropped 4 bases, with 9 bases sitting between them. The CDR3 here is CASSPSAEYNSPLHF. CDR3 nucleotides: TGTGCCAGCTCACCAAGTGCCGAGTATAATTCACCCCTCCACTTT.

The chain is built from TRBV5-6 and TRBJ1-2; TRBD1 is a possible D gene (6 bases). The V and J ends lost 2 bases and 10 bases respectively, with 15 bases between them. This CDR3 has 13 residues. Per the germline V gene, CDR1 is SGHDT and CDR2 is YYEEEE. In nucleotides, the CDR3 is TGTGCCAGCAGCTTAACTTACAGGGAAGCCTACACCTTC. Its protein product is CASSLTYREAYTF. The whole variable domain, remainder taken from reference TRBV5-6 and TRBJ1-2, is DAGVTQSPTHLIKTRGQQVTLRCSPKSGHDTVSWYQQALGQGPQFIFQYYEEEERQRGNFPDRFSGHQFPNYSSELNVNALLLGDSALYLCASSLTYREAYTFGSGTRLTVV.

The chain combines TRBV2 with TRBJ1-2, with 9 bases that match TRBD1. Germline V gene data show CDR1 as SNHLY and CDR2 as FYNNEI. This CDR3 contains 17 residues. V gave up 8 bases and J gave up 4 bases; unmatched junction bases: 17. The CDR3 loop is CASSTGTGTQQIYGYTF. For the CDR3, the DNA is TGTGCCAGCTCAACGGGGACAGGGACCCAACAAATCTATGGCTACACCTTC.

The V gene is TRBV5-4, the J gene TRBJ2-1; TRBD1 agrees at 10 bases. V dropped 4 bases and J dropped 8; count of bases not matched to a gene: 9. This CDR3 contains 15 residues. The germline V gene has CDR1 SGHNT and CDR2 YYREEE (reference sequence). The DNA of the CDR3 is TGTGCCAGCAGCCCCCCCGGGACAGGGGCCCATGAGCAGTTCTTC. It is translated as CASSPPGTGAHEQFF.

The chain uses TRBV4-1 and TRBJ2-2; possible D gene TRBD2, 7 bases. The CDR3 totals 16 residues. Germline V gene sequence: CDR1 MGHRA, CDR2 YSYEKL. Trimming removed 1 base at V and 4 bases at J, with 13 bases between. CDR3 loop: CASSQGRGLTTGELFF. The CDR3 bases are TGCGCCAGCAGCCAAGGGCGGGGGCTAACCACCGGGGAGCTGTTTTTT.

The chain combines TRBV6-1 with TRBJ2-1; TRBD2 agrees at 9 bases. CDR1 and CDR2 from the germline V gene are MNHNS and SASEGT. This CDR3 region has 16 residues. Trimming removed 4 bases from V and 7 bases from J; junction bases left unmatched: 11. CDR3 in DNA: TGTGCCAGCAGTGCCGATCCTAGCGGGGTTGGGAATGAGCAGTTCTTC. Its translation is CASSADPSGVGNEQFF.

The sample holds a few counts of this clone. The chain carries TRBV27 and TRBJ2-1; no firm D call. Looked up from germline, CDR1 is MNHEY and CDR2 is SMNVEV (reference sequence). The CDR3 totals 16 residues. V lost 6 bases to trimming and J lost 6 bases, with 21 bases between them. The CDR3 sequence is CASSLSLATIFNEQFF. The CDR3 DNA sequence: TGTGCCAGCAGCCTCAGTCTGGCCACGATCTTCAATGAGCAGTTCTTC.

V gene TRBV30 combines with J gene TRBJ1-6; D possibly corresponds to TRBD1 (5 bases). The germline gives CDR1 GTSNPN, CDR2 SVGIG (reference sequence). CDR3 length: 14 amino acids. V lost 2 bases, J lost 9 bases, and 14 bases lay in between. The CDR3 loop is CAWSLTAGASPLHF. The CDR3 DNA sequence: TGTGCCTGGAGTCTGACAGCCGGTGCTTCACCCCTCCACTTT.

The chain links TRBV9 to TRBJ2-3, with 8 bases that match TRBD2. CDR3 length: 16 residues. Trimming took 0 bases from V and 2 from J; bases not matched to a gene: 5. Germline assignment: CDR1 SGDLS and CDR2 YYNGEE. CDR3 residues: CASSVVAGGTTDTQYF. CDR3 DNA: TGTGCCAGCAGCGTAGTCGCGGGAGGTACCACAGATACGCAGTATTTT.

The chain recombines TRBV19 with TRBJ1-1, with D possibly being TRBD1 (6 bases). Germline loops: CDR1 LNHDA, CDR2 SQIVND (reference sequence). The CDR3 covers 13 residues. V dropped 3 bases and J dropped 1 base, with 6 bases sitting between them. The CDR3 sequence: CASSIRGNTEAFF. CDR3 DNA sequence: TGTGCCAGTAGTATCAGGGGGAACACTGAAGCTTTCTTT.

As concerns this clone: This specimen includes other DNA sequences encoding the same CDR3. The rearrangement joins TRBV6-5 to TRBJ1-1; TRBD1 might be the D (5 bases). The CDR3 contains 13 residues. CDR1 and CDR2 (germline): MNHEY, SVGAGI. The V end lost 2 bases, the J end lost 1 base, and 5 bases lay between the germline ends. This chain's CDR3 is CASSYRGNTEAFF. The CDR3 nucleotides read TGTGCCAGCAGTTACAGGGGGAACACTGAAGCTTTCTTT.